This T cell receptor beta chain was found in a study of regulatory T cells in long-lasting Graves disease. Whole-study results and caveats: Newly diagnosed Graves' patients had higher TCR diversity than persistent ones. Thyroid tissue was not sampled; only peripheral blood was.

Time point: persistent/refractory GD, antithyroid drugs over 5 years with positive TRAb. PBMCs provided the RNA from which the TCR library was made. V lost 5 bases and J lost 4; bases outside the gene matches: 9. The germline CDR1 and CDR2 sequences are DFQATT and SNEGSKA (reference sequence). CDR3 length: 15 amino acids. This clonotype has just a few counts. Its target is not known. According to the study, TCR beta libraries were built with iRepertoire HTBI primers and CDR3-region Arm-PCR. MiXCR, applied by TCRdb to the multiplex PCR reads, yields one record per CDR3 protein. The sample yields roughly 300,000 distinct CDR3 sequences, 22% seen once.

V is TRBV20-1 and J is TRBJ2-3, with 10 positions matching TRBD1. This receptor was taken from a female donor with Graves disease. The starting material was peripheral blood mononuclear cells (PBMCs), obtained when the disease was refractory, from a patient treated with antithyroid drugs. The CDR3 is CSASIRGQGADTQYF. The DNA for the CDR3 is TGCAGTGCTTCCATACGAGGACAGGGGGCAGATACGCAGTATTTT.